These T cell receptor beta chains were read from a single sample in a study of OX40 agonist ivuxolimab in advanced cancers. The method was immunoSEQ multiplex PCR; TCRdb's version includes in-frame clones alone and lacks a portion of them. The data contain under 85,000 clones, 85% to 95% of them singletons. The specimen was CD4+ or CD8+ T cells sorted from blood, collected in a trial of the OX40 agonist ivuxolimab. The receptors derive from an adult with an advanced solid tumor such as melanoma, head and neck, liver or kidney cancer. The CDR3 runs from the conserved cysteine through the conserved F or W. Fields, in order: CDR3 length, clone size, V gene, D gene, J gene, CDR3 protein, CDR3 DNA. A D gene is named only where the DNA matches it firmly. Where a row states a size, it is once, few, many or the class of an expanded clone; other rows omit it.

len: 18
abundance: .
v_gene: TRBV28
d_gene: .
j_gene: TRBJ2-7
CDR3aa: CASSLVAGTDWPLAEQYF
CDR3nt: TGTGCCAGCAGTCTAGTCGCCGGGACGGACTGGCCCCTGGCTGAGCAGTACTTC

len: 13
abundance: .
v_gene: TRBV7-2
d_gene: .
j_gene: TRBJ2-7
CDR3aa: CASRQQGAYEQYF
CDR3nt: TGTGCCAGCAGACAACAGGGTGCCTACGAGCAGTACTTC

len: 14
abundance: .
v_gene: TRBV11-3
d_gene: .
j_gene: TRBJ2-7
CDR3aa: CASSLASVGYEQYF
CDR3nt: TGTGCCAGCAGCTTAGCCAGCGTGGGCTACGAGCAGTACTTC

len: 13
abundance: once
v_gene: TRBV7-2
d_gene: TRBD1
j_gene: TRBJ2-7
CDR3aa: CASSLEDRDEQYF
CDR3nt: TGTGCCAGCAGCTTAGAGGACAGGGACGAGCAGTACTTC

len: 14
abundance: .
v_gene: TRBV6-6
d_gene: TRBD2
j_gene: TRBJ2-7
CDR3aa: CASSFLAGAYEQYF
CDR3nt: TGTGCCAGCAGTTTCCTAGCGGGAGCCTACGAGCAGTACTTC

len: 14
abundance: once
v_gene: TRBV6-6
d_gene: .
j_gene: TRBJ2-3
CDR3aa: CASSYSGIGDTQYF
CDR3nt: TGTGCCAGCAGTTACTCGGGTATCGGAGATACGCAGTATTTT

len: 15
abundance: once
v_gene: TRBV28
d_gene: TRBD1
j_gene: TRBJ2-3
CDR3aa: CASKTGGTSTDTQYF
CDR3nt: TGTGCCAGCAAGACAGGGGGCACTAGCACAGATACGCAGTATTTT

len: 15
abundance: .
v_gene: TRBV7-9
d_gene: .
j_gene: TRBJ2-7
CDR3aa: CASSKWSGTYYEQYF
CDR3nt: TGTGCCAGCAGCAAGTGGTCGGGCACGTATTACGAGCAGTACTTC

len: 14
abundance: .
v_gene: TRBV28
d_gene: .
j_gene: TRBJ1-2
CDR3aa: CASSLDNYNYGYTF
CDR3nt: TGTGCCAGCAGCCTTGATAATTATAACTATGGCTACACCTTC

len: 14
abundance: .
v_gene: TRBV5-3
d_gene: .
j_gene: TRBJ1-4
CDR3aa: CARSSRDKNEKLFF
CDR3nt: TGTGCCAGAAGTTCCCGGGACAAGAATGAAAAACTGTTTTTT

len: 12
abundance: .
v_gene: TRBV5-1
d_gene: .
j_gene: TRBJ1-1
CDR3aa: CASSFSGSEAFF
CDR3nt: TGCGCCAGCAGCTTTTCAGGCAGTGAAGCTTTCTTT

len: 16
abundance: .
v_gene: TRBV2
d_gene: .
j_gene: TRBJ2-7
CDR3aa: CASSAPGAGGGYEQYF
CDR3nt: TGTGCCAGCAGTGCTCCGGGGGCCGGGGGCGGCTACGAGCAGTACTTC

len: 13
abundance: .
v_gene: TRBV14
d_gene: .
j_gene: TRBJ2-4
CDR3aa: CASTSTWRNIQYF
CDR3nt: TGTGCCAGCACCTCGACCTGGCGGAACATTCAGTACTTC

len: 13
abundance: .
v_gene: TRBV27
d_gene: TRBD1
j_gene: TRBJ2-7
CDR3aa: CASSGRTGGEQYF
CDR3nt: TGTGCCAGCAGTGGGCGGACAGGGGGCGAGCAGTACTTC

len: 15
abundance: few
v_gene: TRBV7-9
d_gene: .
j_gene: TRBJ2-3
CDR3aa: CATAPGTITWDTQYF
CDR3nt: TGTGCCACCGCACCGGGGACGATAACTTGGGATACGCAGTATTTT

len: 15
abundance: .
v_gene: TRBV2
d_gene: .
j_gene: TRBJ1-4
CDR3aa: CASSDSSGLREKLFF
CDR3nt: TGTGCCAGCAGTGATAGTTCAGGGCTGAGAGAAAAACTGTTTTTT

len: 16
abundance: .
v_gene: TRBV9
d_gene: .
j_gene: TRBJ2-2
CDR3aa: CASSVAGRSFTGELFF
CDR3nt: TGTGCCAGCAGCGTAGCGGGGCGTTCCTTCACCGGGGAGCTGTTTTTT

len: 15
abundance: .
v_gene: TRBV28
d_gene: .
j_gene: TRBJ1-6
CDR3aa: CASKRGGSYNSPLHF
CDR3nt: TGTGCCAGCAAGAGAGGGGGCTCCTATAATTCACCCCTCCACTTT

len: 14
abundance: .
v_gene: TRBV10-1
d_gene: .
j_gene: TRBJ1-5
CDR3aa: CASSESPVQQPQHF
CDR3nt: TGCGCCAGCAGTGAGTCCCCGGTCCAGCAGCCCCAGCATTTT

len: 12
abundance: .
v_gene: TRBV21-1
d_gene: .
j_gene: TRBJ1-5
CDR3aa: CAIPPDGQPQHF
CDR3nt: TGTGCTATACCACCCGATGGTCAGCCCCAGCATTTT

len: 13
abundance: .
v_gene: TRBV28
d_gene: .
j_gene: TRBJ2-7
CDR3aa: CASSFLSGDEQYF
CDR3nt: TGTGCCAGCAGTTTTTTGTCGGGGGACGAGCAGTACTTC

len: 13
abundance: .
v_gene: TRBV19
d_gene: .
j_gene: TRBJ2-1
CDR3aa: CASSTTSYNEQFF
CDR3nt: TGTGCCAGTAGTACAACCTCTTACAATGAGCAGTTCTTC

len: 16
abundance: .
v_gene: TRBV5-5
d_gene: TRBD2
j_gene: TRBJ2-1
CDR3aa: CASSLVGLADYNEQFF
CDR3nt: TGTGCCAGCAGCTTGGTGGGACTAGCGGACTACAATGAGCAGTTCTTC

len: 16
abundance: .
v_gene: TRBV4-1
d_gene: .
j_gene: TRBJ2-2
CDR3aa: CASSLGSGRTTGELFF
CDR3nt: TGCGCCAGCAGCCTGGGGAGCGGGCGGACCACCGGGGAGCTGTTTTTT

len: 12
abundance: .
v_gene: TRBV7-2
d_gene: .
j_gene: TRBJ1-2
CDR3aa: CASSTWPRGYTF
CDR3nt: TGTGCCAGCAGCACCTGGCCTCGAGGCTACACCTTC

len: 16
abundance: .
v_gene: TRBV9
d_gene: .
j_gene: TRBJ2-3
CDR3aa: CASSVGDWGGTDTQYF
CDR3nt: TGTGCCAGCAGCGTAGGGGATTGGGGGGGCACAGATACGCAGTATTTT

len: 13
abundance: .
v_gene: TRBV29-1
d_gene: TRBD1
j_gene: TRBJ1-5
CDR3aa: CSVAQGQNQPQHF
CDR3nt: TGCAGCGTTGCCCAGGGACAGAATCAGCCCCAGCATTTT

len: 15
abundance: .
v_gene: TRBV5-4
d_gene: TRBD1
j_gene: TRBJ2-2
CDR3aa: CASSQDRGTTGELFF
CDR3nt: TGTGCCAGCAGCCAAGACAGGGGAACCACCGGGGAGCTGTTTTTT

len: 12
abundance: .
v_gene: TRBV28
d_gene: .
j_gene: TRBJ1-1
CDR3aa: CATSLGNTEAFF
CDR3nt: TGTGCCACCAGCCTCGGAAACACTGAAGCTTTCTTT

len: 14
abundance: .
v_gene: TRBV7-2
d_gene: .
j_gene: TRBJ1-3
CDR3aa: CASSPFGSGNTIYF
CDR3nt: TGTGCCAGCAGCCCCTTCGGCTCTGGAAACACCATATATTTT

len: 14
abundance: .
v_gene: TRBV29-1
d_gene: .
j_gene: TRBJ2-3
CDR3aa: CSVGPGSWADTQYF
CDR3nt: TGCAGCGTTGGCCCCGGGAGTTGGGCAGATACGCAGTATTTT

len: 14
abundance: once
v_gene: TRBV19
d_gene: .
j_gene: TRBJ2-1
CDR3aa: CASSISRVYNEQFF
CDR3nt: TGTGCCAGTAGTATTAGTAGGGTCTACAATGAGCAGTTCTTC

len: 14
abundance: .
v_gene: TRBV11-3
d_gene: .
j_gene: TRBJ1-1
CDR3aa: CASSLVSQLSGAFF
CDR3nt: TGTGCCAGCAGCTTAGTCAGCCAACTTAGCGGGGCTTTCTTT

len: 17
abundance: medium-sized
v_gene: TRBV18
d_gene: .
j_gene: TRBJ2-7
CDR3aa: CASSPGLTGEGVYEQYF
CDR3nt: TGTGCCAGCTCACCAGGACTGACAGGGGAGGGGGTCTACGAGCAGTACTTC

len: 15
abundance: .
v_gene: TRBV29-1
d_gene: .
j_gene: TRBJ2-7
CDR3aa: CSVRAHTNPPYEQYF
CDR3nt: TGCAGCGTTAGGGCCCACACGAATCCACCCTACGAGCAGTACTTC

len: 15
abundance: .
v_gene: TRBV6-6
d_gene: .
j_gene: TRBJ1-5
CDR3aa: CASSSGGFSNQPQHF
CDR3nt: TGTGCCAGCAGCTCCGGGGGGTTCAGCAATCAGCCCCAGCATTTT

len: 16
abundance: .
v_gene: TRBV28
d_gene: TRBD1
j_gene: TRBJ2-7
CDR3aa: CASSSPGTARSYEQYF
CDR3nt: TGTGCCAGCAGTTCCCCAGGGACAGCCCGCTCCTACGAGCAGTACTTC

len: 16
abundance: .
v_gene: TRBV7-2
d_gene: TRBD1
j_gene: TRBJ2-1
CDR3aa: CASSPVVGQGINEQFF
CDR3nt: TGTGCCAGCAGCCCGGTCGTGGGACAGGGTATCAATGAGCAGTTCTTC

len: 15
abundance: once
v_gene: TRBV15
d_gene: .
j_gene: TRBJ2-1
CDR3aa: CATSKAPDVENEQFF
CDR3nt: TGTGCCACCAGCAAGGCCCCGGACGTAGAGAATGAGCAGTTCTTC

len: 13
abundance: .
v_gene: TRBV2
d_gene: TRBD2
j_gene: TRBJ2-7
CDR3aa: CASTSGVTYEQYF
CDR3nt: TGTGCCAGCACTAGCGGGGTGACCTACGAGCAGTACTTC